This TCR beta chain was identified in a study of T cell repertoires in cytomegalovirus infection. About the research overall: Carrying CMV and the relevant HLA type showed in public TCR beta signatures. Broader study findings: The study identified carriers of CMV plus the relevant HLA from cumulative public TCR beta family frequency. The ex vivo response was dominated by HLA-C-restricted CMV-specific TCR beta clonotypes.

MiXCR, applied by TCRdb to the reads, yields one record per CDR3 protein. The table has some 400,000 distinct CDR3 sequences, roughly 20% seen once. Details on this clonotype: No antigen is known for it. One end of the junction fails to match germline, which may point to a read error.

This CDR3 region has 15 residues. V gene TRBV12-3 or TRBV12-4 combines with J gene TRBJ2-1; 8 bases fit TRBD2. The sample was PBMCs. The TCR originated in a human donor in good health (CMV status not recorded). Some clones in this sample may be carry-over from other donors' samples. The DNA for the CDR3 is TGTGCCAGCAGAGTTAGCGGGGACGCCTACAGTGAGCAGTTCTTC. This encodes CASRVSGDAYSEQFF.